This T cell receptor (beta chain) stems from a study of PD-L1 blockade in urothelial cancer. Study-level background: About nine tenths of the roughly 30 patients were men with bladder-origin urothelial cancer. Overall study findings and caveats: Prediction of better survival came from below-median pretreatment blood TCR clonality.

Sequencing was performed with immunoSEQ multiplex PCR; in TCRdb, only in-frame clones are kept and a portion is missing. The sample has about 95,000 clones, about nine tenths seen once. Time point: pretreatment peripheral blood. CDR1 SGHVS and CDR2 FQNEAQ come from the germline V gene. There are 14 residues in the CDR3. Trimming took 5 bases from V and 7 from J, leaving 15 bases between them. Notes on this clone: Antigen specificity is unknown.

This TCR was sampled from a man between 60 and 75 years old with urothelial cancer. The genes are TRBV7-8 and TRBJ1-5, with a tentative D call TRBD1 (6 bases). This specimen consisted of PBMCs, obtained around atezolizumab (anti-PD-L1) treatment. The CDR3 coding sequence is TGTGCCAGCAGCCCACAGGGCGCAAGGCAGCCCCAGCATTTT. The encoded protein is CASSPQGARQPQHF.